Shown below are 8 T cell receptor beta chains from a single sample sequenced in a study of cytomegalovirus exposure and HLA in healthy donors. Use of 60 Vbeta and 13 Jbeta primers characterized the PCR. The table came from immunoSEQ multiplex PCR; TCRdb's copy has only in-frame clones and leaves some out. The sample carries over 150,000 clones, around 72% recorded once. The sample was PBMCs. The receptors stem from a man between 50 and 59 years old in good health and CMV-seronegative.

This rearrangement joins TRBV7-3 to TRBJ2-7; 10 bases align to TRBD2. V trimming: 0 bases; J trimming: 5 bases; junction bases outside the gene matches: 7. The CDR3 extends over 16 amino acids. Germline CDR1 reads SGHTA; CDR2 reads FQGTGA. The CDR3 bases are TGTGCCAGCAGCTTAACAGCGGGGGGGCCCCCCCACGAGCAGTACTTC. Its translation: CASSLTAGGPPHEQYF.

This chain joins TRBV7-8 and TRBJ2-2, with 13 bases that match TRBD2. The CDR3 contains 16 residues. Germline lookup yields CDR1 SGHVS and CDR2 FQNEAQ. Trimming took 4 bases from V and 7 from J; bases not matched to a gene: 6. In DNA form, the CDR3 reads TGTGCCAGCAGCTCAGGACTAGCGGGGGTTAGCGGGGAGCTGTTTTTT. It translates to CASSSGLAGVSGELFF.

This chain links TRBV5-4 with TRBJ2-7; 7 nucleotides line up with TRBD2. CDR1 is SGHNT, CDR2 YYREEE, per germline (reference sequence). This CDR3 has 14 amino acids. V shed 5 bases, J shed 7 bases, and the junction held 12 bases outside the gene matches. Here the CDR3 DNA reads TGTGCCAGCAGTTTTCCGGGGCATAGCGGGGAGCAGTACTTC. Translation gives CASSFPGHSGEQYF.

This chain joins TRBV7-8 and TRBJ1-3, with D perhaps TRBD1 (6 bases). V was trimmed by 7 bases and J by 1 base, leaving 14 bases between them. The CDR3 totals 15 residues. Germline loops: CDR1 SGHVS, CDR2 FQNEAQ. Here the CDR3 reads CASKRGTDSGNTIYF. As DNA, the CDR3 is TGTGCCAGCAAAAGGGGGACCGATTCTGGAAACACCATATATTTT.

This clone has a handful of counts. The rearrangement joins TRBV9 to TRBJ2-5, with D possibly being TRBD2 (7 bases). CDR1 and CDR2 from the germline V gene are SGDLS and YYNGEE. V shed 0 bases and J shed 5 bases, with 14 bases lying between them. The CDR3 sequence is 15 residues long. The CDR3 sequence: CASSVEVGGRETQYF. Written as DNA, the CDR3 is TGTGCCAGCAGCGTAGAAGTGGGGGGGCGGGAGACCCAGTACTTC.

The V and J genes are TRBV18 and TRBJ1-5; no clear D gene. With 5 bases removed from V and 5 bases from J, the gap between germline ends came to 19 bases. Germline CDR1 is KGHSH and CDR2 is LQKENI. The CDR3 contains 16 residues. CDR3 sequence: CASSGPAGRKDQPQHF. CDR3 coding DNA: TGTGCCAGCTCAGGCCCTGCAGGTAGGAAGGATCAGCCCCAGCATTTT. Complete variable domain (other parts from reference TRBV18 and TRBJ1-5): NAGVMQNPRHLVRRRGQEARLRCSPMKGHSHVYWYRQLPEEGLKFMVYLQKENIIDESGMPKERFSAEFPKEGPSILRIQQVVRGDSAAYFCASSGPAGRKDQPQHFGDGTRLSIL.

This clone came up a few times. The chain joins TRBV18 to TRBJ2-2; 9 bases fit TRBD2. Per the germline V gene, CDR1 is KGHSH and CDR2 is LQKENI. The CDR3 runs to 20 residues. Trimming cost V 4 bases and J 1 base; bases outside gene matches: 16. The chain's CDR3 is CASSRFVKSSGEENTGELFF. The CDR3 nucleotides are TGTGCCAGCTCACGGTTCGTTAAGTCTAGCGGGGAAGAGAACACCGGGGAGCTGTTTTTT. Complete variable domain (other parts from reference TRBV18 and TRBJ2-2): NAGVMQNPRHLVRRRGQEARLRCSPMKGHSHVYWYRQLPEEGLKFMVYLQKENIIDESGMPKERFSAEFPKEGPSILRIQQVVRGDSAAYFCASSRFVKSSGEENTGELFFGEGSRLTVL.

The chain uses TRBV7-7 and TRBJ2-1; the match to TRBD2 covers 11 bases. This CDR3 comprises 15 residues. The germline CDR1 and CDR2 sequences are SSHAT and FNYEAQ (reference sequence). V shed 1 base and J 11 bases; nucleotides not matched to a gene: 7. The CDR3 DNA is TGTGCCAGCAGCTTAGGAACTAGCGGGGGAGAAAAGCAGTTCTTC. It is translated as CASSLGTSGGEKQFF.